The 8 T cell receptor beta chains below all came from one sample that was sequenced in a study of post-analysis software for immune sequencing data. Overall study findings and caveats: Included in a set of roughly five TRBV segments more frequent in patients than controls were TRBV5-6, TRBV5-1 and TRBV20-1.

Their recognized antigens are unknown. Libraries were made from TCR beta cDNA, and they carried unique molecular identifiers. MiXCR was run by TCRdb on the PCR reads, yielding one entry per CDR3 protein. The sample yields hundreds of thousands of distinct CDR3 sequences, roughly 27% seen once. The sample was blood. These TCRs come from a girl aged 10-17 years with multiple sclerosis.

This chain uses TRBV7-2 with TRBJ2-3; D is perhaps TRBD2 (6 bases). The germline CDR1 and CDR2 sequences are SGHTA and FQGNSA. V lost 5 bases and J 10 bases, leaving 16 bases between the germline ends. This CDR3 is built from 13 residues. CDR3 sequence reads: CASSRLTSVAQYF. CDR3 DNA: TGTGCCAGCAGCCGCCTGACTAGTGTTGCGCAGTATTTT.

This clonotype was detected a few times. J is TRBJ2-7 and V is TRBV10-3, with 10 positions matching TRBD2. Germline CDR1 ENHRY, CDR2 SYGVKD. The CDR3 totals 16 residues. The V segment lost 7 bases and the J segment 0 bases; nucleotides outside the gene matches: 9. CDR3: CAIIPSLAGSSYEQYF. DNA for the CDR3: TGTGCCATCATCCCTTCACTAGCGGGAAGCTCCTACGAGCAGTACTTC.

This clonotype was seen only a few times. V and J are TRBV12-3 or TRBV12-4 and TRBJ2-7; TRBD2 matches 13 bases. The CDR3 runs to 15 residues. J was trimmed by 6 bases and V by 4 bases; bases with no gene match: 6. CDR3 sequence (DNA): TGTGCCAGCAGTTCCAGGACTAGCGGGAGTCGCGAGCAGTACTTC. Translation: CASSSRTSGSREQYF.

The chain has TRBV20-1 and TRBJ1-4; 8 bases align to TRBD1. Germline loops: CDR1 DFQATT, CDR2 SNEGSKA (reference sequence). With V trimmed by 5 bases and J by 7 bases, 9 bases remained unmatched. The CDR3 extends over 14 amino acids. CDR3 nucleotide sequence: TGCAGTGCTGGGAGGACAGGGCTAGGTGAAAAACTGTTTTTT. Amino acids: CSAGRTGLGEKLFF.

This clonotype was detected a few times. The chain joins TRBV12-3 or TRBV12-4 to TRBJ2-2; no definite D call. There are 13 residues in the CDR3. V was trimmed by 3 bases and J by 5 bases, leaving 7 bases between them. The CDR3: CASSFVETGELFF. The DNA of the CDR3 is TGTGCCAGCAGTTTCGTGGAAACCGGGGAGCTGTTTTTT.

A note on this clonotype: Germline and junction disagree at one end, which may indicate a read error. CDR3 region: CATSDQTSGLTWELFF. In DNA, the CDR3 is TGTGCCACCAGTGACCAGACTAGCGGACTCACCTGGGAGCTGTTTTTT. The chain has TRBV24-1 and TRBJ2-2; 9 bases align to TRBD2. CDR1 is KGHDR and CDR2 is SFDVKD in the germline V gene. There are 16 residues in the CDR3.

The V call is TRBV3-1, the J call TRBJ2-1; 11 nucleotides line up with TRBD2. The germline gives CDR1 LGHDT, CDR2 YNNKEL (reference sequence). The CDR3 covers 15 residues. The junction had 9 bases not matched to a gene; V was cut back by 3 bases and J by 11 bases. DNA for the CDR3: TGTGCCAGCAGCCACGGTGGGACTAGCGGCCCTCAGCAGTTCTTC. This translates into CASSHGGTSGPQQFF.

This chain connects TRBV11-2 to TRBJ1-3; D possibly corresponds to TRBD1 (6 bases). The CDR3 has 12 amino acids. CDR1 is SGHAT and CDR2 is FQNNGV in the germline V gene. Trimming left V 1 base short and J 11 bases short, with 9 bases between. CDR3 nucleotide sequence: TGTGCCAGCAGCTTAGGAGGGGGACCCATATATTTT. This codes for CASSLGGGPIYF.